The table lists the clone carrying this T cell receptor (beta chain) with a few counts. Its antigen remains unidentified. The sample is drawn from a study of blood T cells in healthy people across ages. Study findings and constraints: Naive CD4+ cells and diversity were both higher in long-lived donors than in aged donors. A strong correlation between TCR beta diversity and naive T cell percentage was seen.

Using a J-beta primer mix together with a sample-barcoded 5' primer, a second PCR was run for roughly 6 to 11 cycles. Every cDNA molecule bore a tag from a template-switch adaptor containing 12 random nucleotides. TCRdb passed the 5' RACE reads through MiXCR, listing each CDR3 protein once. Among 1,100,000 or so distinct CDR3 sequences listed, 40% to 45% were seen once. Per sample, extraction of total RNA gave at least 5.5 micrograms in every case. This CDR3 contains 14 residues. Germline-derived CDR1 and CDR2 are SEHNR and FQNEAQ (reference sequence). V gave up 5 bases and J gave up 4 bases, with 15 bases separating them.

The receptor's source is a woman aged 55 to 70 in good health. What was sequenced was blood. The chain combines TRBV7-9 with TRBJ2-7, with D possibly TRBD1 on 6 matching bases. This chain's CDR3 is CASSGKGHLYEQYF. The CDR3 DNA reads TGTGCCAGCAGCGGTAAGGGACACCTATACGAGCAGTACTTC. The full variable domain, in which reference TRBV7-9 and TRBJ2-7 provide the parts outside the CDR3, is DTGVSQNPRHKITKRGQNVTFRCDPISEHNRLYWYRQTLGQGPEFLTYFQNEAQLEKSRLLSDRFSAERPKGSFSTLEIQRTEQGDSAMYLCASSGKGHLYEQYFGPGTRLTVT.